This T cell receptor (beta chain) was sequenced in a study of blood T cell repertoires in COVID-19. Authors' methods: The assay estimated nucleated cells by amplifying reference gene primers. The method was immunoSEQ multiplex PCR; TCRdb's version includes in-frame clones alone and lacks a portion of them. D and trimming come from the DNA, and the V and J calls and clone size come from that table. The sample holds about 36,000 clones, roughly 80% seen once. Trimming shortened V by 0 bases and J by 5 bases, and 14 bases separated the two germline ends. CDR1 and CDR2 (germline): MNHEY, SVGAGI. The length of the CDR3 is 16 residues.

Sample: peripheral blood. This clonotype was obtained from a man aged 60-69 years with active COVID-19. The chain carries TRBV6-5 and TRBJ2-1, with D possibly being TRBD1 (6 bases). The CDR3 bases are TGTGCCAGCAGTTACTCGGGACACATTCTAAACAATGAGCAGTTCTTC. As protein: CASSYSGHILNNEQFF.